Here is one T cell receptor (beta chain) with its context. Its target is not known. Only in-frame clones appear in the TCRdb table, and some are missing; sequencing was by immunoSEQ multiplex PCR. The sample holds about 10,000 clones, more than 75% seen once. The sample belongs to a study of T cell repertoires in ileal Crohn's disease. Study observations and caveats: Clonal expansions were more frequent in active smokers than non-smokers at surgery.

CDR3 size: 13 residues. Germline V gene data show CDR1 as MNHEY and CDR2 as SMNVEV (reference sequence). Trimming removed 2 bases from V and 2 bases from J, with 4 bases in between. The chain has TRBV27 and TRBJ2-1; D ambiguous. The material sequenced was ileal tissue. The receptor comes from an adult with Crohn's disease. The CDR3 DNA reads as TGTGCCAGCAGTTTAAATACCTACAATGAGCAGTTCTTC. The encoded protein is CASSLNTYNEQFF.